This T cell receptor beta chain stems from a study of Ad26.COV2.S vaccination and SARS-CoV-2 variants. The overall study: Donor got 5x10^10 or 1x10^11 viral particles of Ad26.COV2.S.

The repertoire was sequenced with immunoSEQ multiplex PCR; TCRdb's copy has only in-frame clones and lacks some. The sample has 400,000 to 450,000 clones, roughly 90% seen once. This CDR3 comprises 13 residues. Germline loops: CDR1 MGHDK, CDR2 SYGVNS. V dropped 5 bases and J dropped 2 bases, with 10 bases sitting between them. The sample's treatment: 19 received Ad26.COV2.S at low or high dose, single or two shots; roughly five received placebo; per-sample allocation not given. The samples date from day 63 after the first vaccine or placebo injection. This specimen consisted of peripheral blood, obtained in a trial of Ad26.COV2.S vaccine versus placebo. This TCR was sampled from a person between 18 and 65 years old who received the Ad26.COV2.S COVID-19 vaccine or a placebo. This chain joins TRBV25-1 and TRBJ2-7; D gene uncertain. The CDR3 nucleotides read TGTGCCAGCAGTAAGGTCGGAACCTACGAGCAGTACTTC. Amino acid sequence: CASSKVGTYEQYF.